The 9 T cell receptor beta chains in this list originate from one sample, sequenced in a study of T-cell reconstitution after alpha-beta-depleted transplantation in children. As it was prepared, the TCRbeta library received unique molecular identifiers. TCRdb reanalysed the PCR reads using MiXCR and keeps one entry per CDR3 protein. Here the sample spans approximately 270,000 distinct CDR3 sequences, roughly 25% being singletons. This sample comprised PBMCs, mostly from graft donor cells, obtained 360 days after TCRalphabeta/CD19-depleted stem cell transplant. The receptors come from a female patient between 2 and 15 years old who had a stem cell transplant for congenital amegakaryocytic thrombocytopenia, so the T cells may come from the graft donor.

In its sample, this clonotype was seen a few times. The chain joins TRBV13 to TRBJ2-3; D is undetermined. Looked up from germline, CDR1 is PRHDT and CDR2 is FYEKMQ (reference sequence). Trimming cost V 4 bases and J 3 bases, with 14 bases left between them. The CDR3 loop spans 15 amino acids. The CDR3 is CASSSRPKGTDTQYF. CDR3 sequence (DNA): TGTGCCAGCAGCTCTAGACCCAAGGGAACAGATACGCAGTATTTT.

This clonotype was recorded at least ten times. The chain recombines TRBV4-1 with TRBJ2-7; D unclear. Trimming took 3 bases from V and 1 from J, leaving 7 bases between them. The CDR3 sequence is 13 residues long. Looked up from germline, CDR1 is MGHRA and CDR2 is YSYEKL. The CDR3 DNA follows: TGCGCCAGCAGCCATAGTAAATCCTACGAGCAGTACTTC. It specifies CASSHSKSYEQYF.

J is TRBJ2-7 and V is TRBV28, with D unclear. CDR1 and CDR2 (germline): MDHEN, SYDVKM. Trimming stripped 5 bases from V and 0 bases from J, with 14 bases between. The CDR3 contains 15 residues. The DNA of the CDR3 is TGTGCCAGCAGTGGGCCGGGCCCGAGCTCCTACGAGCAGTACTTC. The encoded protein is CASSGPGPSSYEQYF.

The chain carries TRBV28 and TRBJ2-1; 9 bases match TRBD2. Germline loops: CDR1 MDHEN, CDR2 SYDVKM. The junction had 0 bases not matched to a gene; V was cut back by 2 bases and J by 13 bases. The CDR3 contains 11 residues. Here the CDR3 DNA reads TGTGCCAGCAGTTTACTAGCGGGACAGTTCTTC. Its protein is CASSLLAGQFF.

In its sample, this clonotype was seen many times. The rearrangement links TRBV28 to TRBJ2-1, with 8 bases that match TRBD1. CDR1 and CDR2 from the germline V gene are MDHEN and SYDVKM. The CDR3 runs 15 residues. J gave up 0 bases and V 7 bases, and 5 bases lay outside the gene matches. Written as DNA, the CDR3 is TGTGCCAGCACCCCGGACAGGGACTCCTACAATGAGCAGTTCTTC. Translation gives CASTPDRDSYNEQFF.

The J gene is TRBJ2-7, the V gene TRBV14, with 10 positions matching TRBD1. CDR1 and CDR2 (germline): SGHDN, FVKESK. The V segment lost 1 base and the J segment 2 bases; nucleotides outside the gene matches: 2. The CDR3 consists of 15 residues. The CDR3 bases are TGTGCCAGCAGCCAAGGACAGGGGGCCGCCTACGAGCAGTACTTC. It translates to CASSQGQGAAYEQYF.

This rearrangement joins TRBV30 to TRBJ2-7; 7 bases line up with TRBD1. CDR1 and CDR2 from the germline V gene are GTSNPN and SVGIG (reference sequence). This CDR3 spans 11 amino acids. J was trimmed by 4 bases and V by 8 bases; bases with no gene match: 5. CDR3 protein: CARGDRYEQYF. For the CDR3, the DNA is TGTGCCCGAGGGGACAGATACGAGCAGTACTTC.

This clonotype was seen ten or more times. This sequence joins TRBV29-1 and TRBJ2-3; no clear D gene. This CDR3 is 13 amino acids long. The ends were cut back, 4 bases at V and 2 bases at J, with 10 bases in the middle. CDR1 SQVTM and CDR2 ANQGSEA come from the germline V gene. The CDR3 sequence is CSVAKAYTDTQYF. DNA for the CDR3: TGCAGCGTTGCCAAGGCTTACACAGATACGCAGTATTTT.

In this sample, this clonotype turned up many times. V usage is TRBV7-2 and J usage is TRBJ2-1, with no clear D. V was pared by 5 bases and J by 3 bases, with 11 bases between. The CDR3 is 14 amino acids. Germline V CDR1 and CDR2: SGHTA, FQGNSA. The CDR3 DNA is TGTGCCAGCAGCCAACCGGAAAACTACAATGAGCAGTTCTTC. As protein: CASSQPENYNEQFF.